The rows below give T cell receptor beta chains drawn from one sample of a study of PD-1 blockade in mismatch repair-deficient tumors. The table came from immunoSEQ multiplex PCR; TCRdb's copy has only in-frame clones and leaves some out. The sample yields more than 90,000 clones, 60% to 85% seen once. This sample comprised peripheral blood, obtained about 60 weeks after starting pembrolizumab. All receptors derive from an adult with mismatch repair-deficient cancer. Both conserved end residues are part of each CDR3. The D gene is left open where the match is weak. Some rows mark clone size as missing; the rest say once, few, many or name a class of expanded clone.

V,size,D,J,CDR3,DNA
TRBV9,once,.,TRBJ2-4,CASSVGPLVGGIQYF,TGTGCCAGCAGCGTAGGGCCGCTAGTTGGAGGCATTCAGTACTTC
TRBV5-6,.,TRBD2,TRBJ2-7,CASSLGLAASSYEQYF,TGTGCCAGCAGCTTGGGCCTAGCGGCGAGCTCCTACGAGCAGTACTTC
TRBV18,.,.,TRBJ1-4,CASSPTERLATNEKLFF,TGTGCCAGCTCCCCTACAGAAAGACTTGCAACTAATGAAAAACTGTTTTTT
TRBV5-4,few,.,TRBJ1-3,CASSPKGDAGSGNTIYF,TGTGCCAGCAGCCCAAAAGGGGACGCAGGCTCTGGAAACACCATATATTTT
TRBV18,once,.,TRBJ1-3,CASSPTDYSGNTIYF,TGTGCCAGCTCACCGACGGATTACTCTGGAAACACCATATATTTT
TRBV18,.,TRBD1,TRBJ2-6,CASSPTGVGANVLTF,TGTGCCAGCTCACCAACAGGGGTTGGGGCCAACGTCCTGACTTTC
TRBV5-1,once,.,TRBJ2-2,CASSLVGGGTGELFF,TGCGCCAGCAGCTTGGTAGGTGGCGGCACCGGGGAGCTGTTTTTT
TRBV29-1,.,TRBD1,TRBJ1-2,CSVEGTGGSSYTF,TGCAGCGTGGAGGGGACAGGGGGCTCGTCCTACACCTTC
TRBV19,.,.,TRBJ2-5,CASSMGGGRETQYF,TGTGCCAGTAGTATGGGGGGCGGACGAGAGACCCAGTACTTC
TRBV7-9,.,.,TRBJ1-2,CASSLTLISHGYTF,TGTGCCAGCAGCTTAACTCTAATTTCCCATGGCTACACCTTC
TRBV5-8,.,.,TRBJ2-7,CASSLPGGSWEQYF,TGTGCCAGCAGCCTTCCAGGCGGATCGTGGGAGCAGTACTTC
TRBV7-9,.,.,TRBJ2-5,CASSDQWGQETQYF,TGTGCCAGCAGCGACCAGTGGGGACAAGAGACCCAGTACTTC
TRBV7-9,.,.,TRBJ1-2,CASSTDTWGYTF,TGTGCCAGCAGCACGGACACTTGGGGCTACACCTTC
TRBV6-1,.,.,TRBJ2-7,CAARAGTSYEQYF,TGTGCCGCAAGGGCGGGCACCTCCTACGAGCAGTACTTC
TRBV19,.,.,TRBJ1-5,CASSTLTGSNQPQHF,TGTGCCAGTAGCACGCTTACCGGGAGCAATCAGCCCCAGCATTTT
TRBV10-3,.,.,TRBJ2-2,CAISDYTGELFF,TGTGCCATCAGTGATTACACCGGGGAGCTGTTTTTT
TRBV9,.,TRBD1,TRBJ1-4,CASSGGTGREKLFF,TGTGCCAGCAGCGGCGGGACAGGGCGTGAAAAACTGTTTTTT
TRBV2,.,TRBD2,TRBJ2-1,CASRPGLASPNEQFF,TGTGCCAGCAGACCGGGACTAGCGTCACCCAATGAGCAGTTCTTC
TRBV5-1,many,TRBD2,TRBJ2-7,CASRRMTSGTYEQYF,TGCGCCAGCAGGAGGATGACTAGCGGAACCTACGAGCAGTACTTC
TRBV11-2,.,.,TRBJ2-5,CASSAGPQETQYF,TGTGCCAGCAGCGCCGGGCCGCAAGAGACCCAGTACTTC
TRBV6-6,.,.,TRBJ2-7,CASSRTGVADEQYF,TGTGCCAGCAGTCGGACCGGGGTAGCCGACGAGCAGTACTTC
TRBV7-6,few,.,TRBJ2-7,CASSFEGTNYEQYF,TGTGCCAGCAGCTTCGAGGGGACCAACTACGAGCAGTACTTC
TRBV5-4,.,TRBD1,TRBJ1-1,CASKGGGGGMNTEAFF,TGTGCCAGCAAAGGGGGCGGAGGGGGCATGAACACTGAAGCTTTCTTT
TRBV6-1,.,TRBD2,TRBJ2-7,CASLSGGVIRYEQYF,TGTGCCAGCCTTAGCGGGGGGGTGATCCGCTACGAGCAGTACTTC
TRBV2,.,TRBD1,TRBJ2-6,CASMDRDISGANVLTF,TGTGCCAGCATGGACAGGGACATCTCTGGGGCCAACGTCCTGACTTTC
TRBV6-6,.,TRBD1,TRBJ1-1,CASSRPPGQGEEAFF,TGTGCCAGCAGTCGGCCCCCGGGACAGGGAGAGGAAGCTTTCTTT
TRBV12-5,.,.,TRBJ2-7,CASGFGVAYEQYF,TGTGCTAGTGGTTTTGGAGTGGCCTACGAGCAGTACTTC
TRBV15,.,.,TRBJ1-3,CATSRDPGASGNTIYF,TGTGCCACCAGCCGGGACCCGGGGGCGTCAGGAAACACCATATATTTT
TRBV6-4,.,.,TRBJ2-3,CASNAIYRTDTQYF,TGTGCCAGCAATGCTATTTACCGCACAGATACGCAGTATTTT
TRBV7-3,.,TRBD1,TRBJ1-1,CASSPDRGEAFF,TGTGCCAGCAGCCCTGACAGGGGTGAAGCTTTCTTT
TRBV5-5,.,.,TRBJ1-2,CASSPRQIRVYGYTF,TGTGCCAGCAGCCCTCGACAGATAAGGGTCTATGGCTACACCTTC
TRBV7-6,.,TRBD1,TRBJ1-2,CASSPAGGSYGYTF,TGTGCCAGCAGCCCCGCAGGGGGGAGCTATGGCTACACCTTC
TRBV29-1,.,.,TRBJ2-7,CSVDRAGLIGEQYF,TGCAGCGTTGACCGGGCAGGGCTGATAGGCGAGCAGTACTTC
TRBV7-3,.,.,TRBJ2-3,CASSPGLIKDTQYF,TGTGCCAGCAGCCCGGGACTGATAAAAGATACGCAGTATTTT
TRBV5-6,.,.,TRBJ2-7,CASSFDLGHQYF,TGTGCCAGCAGCTTCGACCTGGGACATCAGTACTTC
TRBV19,.,TRBD2,TRBJ2-3,CASSIAIGRPPDTQYF,TGTGCCAGTAGTATAGCCATCGGGAGGCCGCCAGATACGCAGTATTTT
TRBV4-1,.,.,TRBJ2-4,CASSQALWDIQYF,TGCGCCAGCAGCCAAGCCTTGTGGGACATTCAGTACTTC
TRBV15,.,.,TRBJ1-3,CATSRDHWETGNTIYF,TGTGCCACCAGCAGAGATCATTGGGAAACTGGAAACACCATATATTTT
TRBV5-1,.,.,TRBJ2-7,CASSLVQGDYEQYF,TGCGCCAGCAGCTTAGTACAGGGTGACTACGAGCAGTACTTC
TRBV7-3,.,.,TRBJ2-1,CASSLGSGTYNEQFF,TGTGCCAGCAGCTTAGGTTCGGGTACCTACAATGAGCAGTTCTTC
TRBV19,.,.,TRBJ1-5,CASSISGIQPQHF,TGTGCCAGTAGTATATCGGGCATTCAGCCCCAGCATTTT
TRBV18,.,.,TRBJ1-1,CASSPNSHNTEAFF,TGTGCCAGCTCACCAAACAGCCATAACACTGAAGCTTTCTTT
TRBV7-9,.,.,TRBJ2-7,CASSLNTYEQYF,TGTGCCAGCAGCTTAAATACCTACGAGCAGTACTTC
TRBV2,.,.,TRBJ1-2,CASSDRPNYGYTF,TGTGCCAGCAGTGACAGACCTAACTATGGCTACACCTTC
TRBV11-3,.,TRBD1,TRBJ2-3,CASSYSTGGGTDTQYF,TGTGCCAGCAGCTACTCTACAGGGGGTGGAACAGATACGCAGTATTTT
TRBV19,.,TRBD2,TRBJ2-3,CASSPGGGPPPQYF,TGTGCCAGTAGTCCGGGGGGGGGACCGCCGCCGCAGTATTTT